Listed below are T cell receptor beta chains from one sample, sequenced in a study of blood T cell repertoires in COVID-19. Repertoires were generated with immunoSEQ multiplex PCR, while TCRdb's copy carries only in-frame clones and drops some. The sample holds around 130,000 clones, roughly four fifths seen once. The sample comprised peripheral blood. Receptors originate from a human donor in a cohort sampled during active COVID-19. Both conserved end residues are part of each CDR3. The D gene is left open where the match is weak. Size tells how often a clone was seen (once, few, many) or the class of an expanded clone, and some rows leave it out.

d_gene | abundance | j_gene | v_gene | CDR3nt | CDR3aa
. | . | TRBJ1-1 | TRBV7-2 | TGTGCCAGCAGCTCTGCCCCGACAGGGAACACTGAAGCTTTCTTT | CASSSAPTGNTEAFF
. | . | TRBJ2-7 | TRBV6-2/TRBV6-3 | TGTGCCAGCAGTTACGGGGGGGCTGGCTCCTACGAGCAGTACTTC | CASSYGGAGSYEQYF
. | . | TRBJ1-2 | TRBV3-1/TRBV3-2 | TGTGCCAGCAGCCAAGAGGGGCTCTATGGCTACACCTTC | CASSQEGLYGYTF
TRBD1 | . | TRBJ1-3 | TRBV6-6 | TGTGCCAGCAGCCCCATGACAGGGGCTGGAAACACCATATATTTT | CASSPMTGAGNTIYF
. | . | TRBJ2-5 | TRBV10-3 | TGTGCCATCAGTGACCGCGATCCCGAGACCCAGTACTTC | CAISDRDPETQYF
. | . | TRBJ1-2 | TRBV9 | TGTGCCAGCAGCGTTCGCGGGGACGCGACCTATGGCTACACCTTC | CASSVRGDATYGYTF
. | . | TRBJ2-1 | TRBV7-2 | TGTGCCAGCAGCTTAACCGCGTCTTCCGATAGTGAGCAGTTCTTC | CASSLTASSDSEQFF
TRBD2 | . | TRBJ2-1 | TRBV10-2 | TGCGCCAGCAGTGATTTTCGCGGGGGGGCCACTGAGCAGTTCTTC | CASSDFRGGATEQFF
TRBD2 | . | TRBJ2-7 | TRBV5-4 | TGTGCCAGCAGCCCCCAAGCGGGGGGCTCCTACGAGCAGTACTTC | CASSPQAGGSYEQYF
TRBD1 | . | TRBJ2-2 | TRBV3-1/TRBV3-2 | TGTGCCAGCAGACCAGGGGGTTCCGGGGAGCTGTTTTTT | CASRPGGSGELFF
TRBD1 | . | TRBJ2-7 | TRBV29-1 | TGCAGCGTAGCCCACCCGGGACAGGGGAAGTACGAGCAGTACTTC | CSVAHPGQGKYEQYF
. | . | TRBJ1-1 | TRBV5-1 | TGCGCCAGCAGCCTATCGGGGGTAGAGAACACTGAAGCTTTCTTT | CASSLSGVENTEAFF
. | few | TRBJ1-4 | TRBV5-1 | TGCGCCAGCAGTCCAGGGGCTGCAACTAATGAAAAACTGTTTTTT | CASSPGAATNEKLFF
. | once | TRBJ1-1 | TRBV2 | TGTGCCAGCAGGCGGATCGGGATAAACACTGAAGCTTTCTTT | CASRRIGINTEAFF
TRBD2 | . | TRBJ2-2 | TRBV28 | TGTGCCAGCAGTTTCGGGGGGGCCTACACCGGGGAGCTGTTTTTT | CASSFGGAYTGELFF
TRBD2 | . | TRBJ2-1 | TRBV27 | TGTGCCAGCAGGGCGGGGGGATCCTACAATGAGCAGTTCTTC | CASRAGGSYNEQFF
TRBD2 | . | TRBJ2-7 | TRBV28 | TGTGCCAGCAGTTGGGGACTAGCGGATTCCTACGAGCAGTACTTC | CASSWGLADSYEQYF
TRBD2 | . | TRBJ2-5 | TRBV7-6 | TGTGCCAGCAGCTTAATCAGCGGGGGCATTATCCAAGAGACCCAGTACTTC | CASSLISGGIIQETQYF
TRBD2 | . | TRBJ2-3 | TRBV7-9 | TGTGCCAGCAGCGCCGATGGCGGGGGGTCGAATACGCAGTATTTT | CASSADGGGSNTQYF
. | . | TRBJ2-5 | TRBV7-9 | TGTGCCAGCAGCCAACAGGGAGCGGAGACCCAGTACTTC | CASSQQGAETQYF
TRBD1 | . | TRBJ2-7 | TRBV5-1 | TGCGCCAGCAGCCTCAGGACAGGGTGCTACGAGCAGTACTTC | CASSLRTGCYEQYF
TRBD1 | . | TRBJ2-7 | TRBV14 | TGTGCCAGCAGCGAACAGGGGTACGAGCAGTACTTC | CASSEQGYEQYF
TRBD1 | . | TRBJ1-6 | TRBV5-1 | TGCGCCAGCAGCCCGTACGGGACAGGGGCATCACCCCTCCACTTT | CASSPYGTGASPLHF
. | . | TRBJ2-7 | TRBV28 | TGTGCCAGCAGTCTGGCAGGGGTCTTACTCACCTACGAGCAGTACTTC | CASSLAGVLLTYEQYF
TRBD2 | . | TRBJ2-7 | TRBV5-6 | TGTGCCAGCAGCTTGTATGGATTCGCTAGCGGGGGGTTTTACGAGCAGTACTTC | CASSLYGFASGGFYEQYF
TRBD2 | . | TRBJ2-3 | TRBV5-1 | TGCGCCAGCAGCTCTTCTAGCGGGGGAGCTAGCACAGATACGCAGTATTTT | CASSSSSGGASTDTQYF